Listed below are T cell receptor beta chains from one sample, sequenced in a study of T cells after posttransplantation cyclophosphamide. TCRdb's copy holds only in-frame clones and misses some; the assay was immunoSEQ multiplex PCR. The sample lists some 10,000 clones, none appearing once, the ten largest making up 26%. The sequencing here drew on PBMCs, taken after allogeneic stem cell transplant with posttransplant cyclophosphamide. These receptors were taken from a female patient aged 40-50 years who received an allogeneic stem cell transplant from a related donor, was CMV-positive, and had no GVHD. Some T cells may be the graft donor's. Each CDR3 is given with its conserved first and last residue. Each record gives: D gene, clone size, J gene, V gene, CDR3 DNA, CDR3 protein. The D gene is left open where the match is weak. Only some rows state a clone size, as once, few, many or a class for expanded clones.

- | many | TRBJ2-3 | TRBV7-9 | TGTGCCAGCAGCTTATACCTAGGGACAACTAGCACAGATACGCAGTATTTT | CASSLYLGTTSTDTQYF
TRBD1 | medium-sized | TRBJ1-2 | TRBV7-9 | TGTGCCAGCAGCAATCCGACAGGGCGGGCCTATGGCTACACCTTC | CASSNPTGRAYGYTF
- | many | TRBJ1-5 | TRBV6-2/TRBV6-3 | TGTGCCAGCGCCGGTACTTACGGGGGCAATCAGCCCCAGCATTTT | CASAGTYGGNQPQHF
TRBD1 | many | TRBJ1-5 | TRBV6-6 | TGTGCCAGCACAGATCTGGGACAGGTTTTCAATCAGCCCCAGCATTTT | CASTDLGQVFNQPQHF
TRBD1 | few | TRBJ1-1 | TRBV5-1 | TGCGCCAGCAGCTGGGACAGGAACACTGAAGCTTTCTTT | CASSWDRNTEAFF
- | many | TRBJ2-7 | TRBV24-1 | TGTGCCACCAGCTTCGACAGGCTCACCTACGAGCAGTACTTC | CATSFDRLTYEQYF
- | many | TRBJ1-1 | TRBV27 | TGTGCCAGCTCAAAAGAGGGCTTGAACACTGAAGCTTTCTTT | CASSKEGLNTEAFF
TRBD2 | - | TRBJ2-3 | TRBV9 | TGTGCCAGCAGCGTTGGACTAGCGGGGGTGTCAGATACGCAGTATTTT | CASSVGLAGVSDTQYF
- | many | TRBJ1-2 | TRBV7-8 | TGTGCCAGCAGCTTAGTGGTTAGGGGATCGGGCTATGGCTACACCTTC | CASSLVVRGSGYGYTF
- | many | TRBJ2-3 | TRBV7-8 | TGTGCCAGCAGTCAAAATGACAGGCCGCCAGATACGCAGTATTTT | CASSQNDRPPDTQYF
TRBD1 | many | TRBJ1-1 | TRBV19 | TGTGCCAGTCGGACAGGGGGAGGCACTGAAGCTTTCTTT | CASRTGGGTEAFF
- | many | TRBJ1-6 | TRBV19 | TGTGCCAGTAGTATCGACAGCTATAATTCACCCCTCCACTTT | CASSIDSYNSPLHF
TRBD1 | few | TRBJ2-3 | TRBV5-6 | TGTGCCAGCAGCCCGAGGTCTCGGACAGGGTATTTTGGTACGCAGTATTTT | CASSPRSRTGYFGTQYF
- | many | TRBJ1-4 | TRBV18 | TGTGCCAGCTCACCACCGTCTGCGGACTATGCAACTAATGAAAAACTGTTTTTT | CASSPPSADYATNEKLFF
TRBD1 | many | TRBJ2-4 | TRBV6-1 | TGTGCCAGCAGGCTACAGGGGGACATTCAGTACTTC | CASRLQGDIQYF
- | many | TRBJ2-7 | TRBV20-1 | TGCAGTGCCATTAGAAGGGACGAGCAGTACTTC | CSAIRRDEQYF
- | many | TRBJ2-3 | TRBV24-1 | TGTGCCACCAGTGATTGGGCAGTCACAGATACGCAGTATTTT | CATSDWAVTDTQYF
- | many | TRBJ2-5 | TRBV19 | TGTGCCAGTAGTATATCCCGGGTTGGTTTAGAAGAGACCCAGTACTTC | CASSISRVGLEETQYF
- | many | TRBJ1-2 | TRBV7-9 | TGTGCCAGCAGCTTAAGCCTAGAGGCTAACTATGGCTACACCTTC | CASSLSLEANYGYTF
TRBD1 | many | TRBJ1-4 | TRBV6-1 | TGTGCCAGCAGTGAGGGGACAGTCTGGCCTGCAACTAATGAAAAACTGTTTTTT | CASSEGTVWPATNEKLFF
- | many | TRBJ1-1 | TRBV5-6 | TGTGCCAGCAGCTTTATTCAGGGTTTCACTGAAGCTTTCTTT | CASSFIQGFTEAFF
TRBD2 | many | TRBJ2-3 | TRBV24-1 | TGTGCCACCTCTAGCGGGGGGGTTGGGGCAGATACGCAGTATTTT | CATSSGGVGADTQYF
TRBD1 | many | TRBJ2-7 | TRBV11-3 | TGTGCCAGCAGCTTAGGGGACAGGGGCCAGCAGTACTTC | CASSLGDRGQQYF